Listed below are T cell receptor beta chains from one sample, sequenced in a study of T cells after yellow fever vaccination. TCRdb reanalysed the 5' RACE reads using MiXCR and keeps one entry per CDR3 protein. The sample carries roughly 240,000 distinct CDR3 sequences, 5.5% to 8.5% recorded once. The sequencing used CD4+ T cells sorted from PBMCs, collected on the day of the yellow fever booster vaccination. These receptors were taken from a man aged 30 to 45 who received the YFV17D yellow fever vaccine. Both conserved end residues are part of each CDR3. A D gene is named only where the DNA matches it firmly. Rows may omit the clone size; those that give it use once, few, many or a size class.

>NA|many|TRBJ2-1|TRBV9
CASSVGRGLYNEQFF
TGTGCCAGCAGCGTAGGAAGGGGCCTCTACAATGAGCAGTTCTTC
>NA|few|TRBJ2-3|TRBV7-6
CASSPVPSTDTQYF
TGTGCCAGCAGCCCAGTACCTAGCACAGATACGCAGTATTTT
>TRBD2|NA|TRBJ2-7|TRBV30
CAWTGTSGRYEQYF
TGTGCCTGGACCGGGACTAGCGGGAGATACGAGCAGTACTTC
>TRBD2|few|TRBJ2-1|TRBV10-3
CAISFGTSGSYNEQFF
TGTGCCATCAGCTTCGGGACTAGCGGGTCCTACAATGAGCAGTTCTTC
>NA|many|TRBJ2-1|TRBV6-2/TRBV6-3
CASTRGSYNEQFF
TGTGCCAGCACCCGGGGATCCTACAATGAGCAGTTCTTC
>TRBD2|NA|TRBJ2-1|TRBV10-3
CAIAGTSGQNEQFF
TGTGCCATCGCCGGGACTAGCGGGCAGAATGAGCAGTTCTTC
>TRBD1|many|TRBJ2-5|TRBV6-4
CASSGNRGETQYF
TGTGCCAGCAGTGGCAACAGGGGTGAGACCCAGTACTTC
>NA|few|TRBJ1-4|TRBV7-9
CAVHRDGRNEKLFF
TGTGCGGTCCACCGGGACGGGAGAAATGAAAAACTGTTTTTT
>TRBD2|few|TRBJ2-4|TRBV7-2
CASSLGTSGRENIQYF
TGTGCCAGCAGCCTTGGGACTAGCGGGAGGGAGAACATTCAGTACTTC
>NA|NA|TRBJ2-6|TRBV14
CASSQDRDAGANVLTF
TGTGCCAGCAGCCAAGATCGGGATGCTGGGGCCAACGTCCTGACTTTC
>NA|NA|TRBJ2-7|TRBV5-5
CASSFGLLYEQYF
TGTGCCAGCAGCTTCGGGCTCCTCTACGAGCAGTACTTC
>NA|NA|TRBJ2-5|TRBV6-5
CASSYLWEAGTQYF
TGTGCCAGCAGTTATTTGTGGGAGGCGGGAACCCAGTACTTC
>NA|many|TRBJ2-5|TRBV20-1
CSAHRGTQYF
TGCAGTGCTCACCGAGGAACCCAGTACTTC
>NA|NA|TRBJ2-2|TRBV4-2
CASSQVLFGELFF
TGTGCCAGCAGCCAAGTCTTGTTTGGGGAGCTGTTTTTT